A selection of T cell receptor beta chains follows, all from one sample in a study of blood T cell repertoires in COVID-19. Data came from immunoSEQ multiplex PCR; TCRdb stores just in-frame clones and leaves some out. The sample has around 350,000 clones; about 88% are singletons. Sequencing input: peripheral blood. These TCRs come from a human donor in a cohort sampled during active COVID-19. CDR3s leave out the opening cysteine and the closing phenylalanine or tryptophan.

>TRBV7-9|TRBJ2-5
ASSPQETQY
>TRBV6-5|TRBJ1-5
ASSLDRGDQPQH
>TRBV7-8|TRBJ1-6
ASSFQGAVDSPLH
>TRBV27|TRBJ2-2
ASSLVGPNTGELF
>TRBV7-8|TRBJ2-2
ASRKQGSAAAGELF
>TRBV7-9|TRBJ1-1
ASSLGDRMNTEAF
>TRBV4-1|TRBJ2-2
ASQNKRLARGTGELF
>TRBV7-9|TRBJ2-7
ASSHRDSLGEQY
>TRBV28|TRBJ2-7
ASSSPENWGTGGPYEQY
>TRBV5-1|TRBJ2-2
ASSPGLAEVTGELF
>TRBV4-2|TRBJ2-7
ASSQEVTHYEQY
>TRBV7-2|TRBJ2-1
ASSPPGLDNEQF
>TRBV7-8|TRBJ1-2
ASSFIPGPLNYGYT
>TRBV9|TRBJ1-3
ASSPTSGNTIY
>TRBV19|TRBJ2-3
ASSIPGEMGDTQY
>TRBV27|TRBJ2-7
ASSFARGLAGIRSYEQY
>TRBV6-1|TRBJ2-1
ASSESGTGYNEQF
>TRBV7-9|TRBJ2-1
ASSSTTSRSSYNKQF
>TRBV7-2|TRBJ2-6
ASSLGSSGANVLT
>TRBV28|TRBJ1-3
ASSKIVQGGSGNTIY
>TRBV5-4|TRBJ1-1
ASSLVGGGTEAF
>TRBV5-1|TRBJ2-3
ASSKGLAGETDTQY
>TRBV9|TRBJ2-1
ASSRPGQGNEQF
>TRBV6-6|TRBJ2-7
ASSYEGGSSYEQY
>TRBV7-3|TRBJ2-1
ASSATGTSGSWDEQF
>TRBV6-5|TRBJ1-1
AGQGGQGTEAF
>TRBV9|TRBJ1-1
ASSATDRDRDPNTEAF
>TRBV3-1/TRBV3-2|TRBJ1-2
ASSQDLAGGGYT
>TRBV19|TRBJ2-2
ASSMRRGAGGTGELF
>TRBV4-1|TRBJ2-2
ASSPNRDWVNTGELF
>TRBV5-6|TRBJ1-3
ASSPATGSSGNTIY
>TRBV7-2|TRBJ2-7
ASSLGPGYYEQY
>TRBV28|TRBJ1-2
ASSQQGANYGYT